This TCR gamma chain is drawn from a study of γδ T cells in repeated Plasmodium falciparum infection. Findings and limits, study-wide: Vgamma9/Vdelta2+ repertoires stayed stably polyclonal over time and infection.

This clone was counted at least ten times. Its antigen remains unidentified. TCRdb pairs this DNA with a much larger clone's protein that differs at residue 4, likely a read error; the protein shown was translated from the DNA. Gammadelta T cells were flow-sorted from PBMC into Vgamma9/Vdelta2+ and Vdelta2-negative populations for bulk analysis. TCRdb re-called the multiplex PCR reads via CATT. Of about 30,000 gamma-chain clones in the sample, roughly 1.4% were seen once. The CDR3 is made up of 13 amino acids. Germline lookup yields CDR1 GITISATS and CDR2 ISYDGTV (reference sequence). The sample consisted of gamma-delta T cells from blood. This sequence originates from a pool of human donors (malaria-infected and uninfected, not separated). The chain joins TRGV9 to TRGJ1 or TRGJ2. The J gene, left out of TCRdb, was set here by checking the DNA against germline. This chain's CDR3 is CALREDNYYKKLF. The CDR3 bases are TGTGCCTTGCGGGAGGATAATTATTATAAGAAACTCTTT.